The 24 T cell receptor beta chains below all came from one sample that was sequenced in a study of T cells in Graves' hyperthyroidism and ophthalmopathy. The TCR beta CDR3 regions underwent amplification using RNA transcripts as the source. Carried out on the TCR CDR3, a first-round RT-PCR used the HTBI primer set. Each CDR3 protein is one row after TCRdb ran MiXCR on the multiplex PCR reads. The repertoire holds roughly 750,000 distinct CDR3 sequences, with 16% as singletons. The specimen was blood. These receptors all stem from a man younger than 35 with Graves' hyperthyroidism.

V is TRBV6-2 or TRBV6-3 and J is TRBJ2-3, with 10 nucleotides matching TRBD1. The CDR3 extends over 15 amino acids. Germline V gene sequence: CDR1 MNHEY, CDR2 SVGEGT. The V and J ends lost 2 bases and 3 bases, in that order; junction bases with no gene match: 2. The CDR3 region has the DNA TGTGCCAGCAGTTACGGACAGGGGGTGACAGATACGCAGTATTTT. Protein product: CASSYGQGVTDTQYF.

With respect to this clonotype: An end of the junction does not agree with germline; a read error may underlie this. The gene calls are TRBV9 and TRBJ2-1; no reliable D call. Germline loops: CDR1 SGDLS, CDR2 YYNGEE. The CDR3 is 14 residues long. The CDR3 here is CATSRVSGRNEQFF. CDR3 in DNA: TGTGCCACCAGCAGAGTGAGTGGCAGGAATGAGCAGTTCTTC.

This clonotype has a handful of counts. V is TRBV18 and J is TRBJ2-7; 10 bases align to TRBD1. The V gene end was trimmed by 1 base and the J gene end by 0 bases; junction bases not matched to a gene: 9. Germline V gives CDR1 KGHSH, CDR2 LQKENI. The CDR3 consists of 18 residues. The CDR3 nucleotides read TGTGCCAGCTCACCACGGGACAGGGGCGCCGTGCCCTCCTACGAGCAGTACTTC. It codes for CASSPRDRGAVPSYEQYF.

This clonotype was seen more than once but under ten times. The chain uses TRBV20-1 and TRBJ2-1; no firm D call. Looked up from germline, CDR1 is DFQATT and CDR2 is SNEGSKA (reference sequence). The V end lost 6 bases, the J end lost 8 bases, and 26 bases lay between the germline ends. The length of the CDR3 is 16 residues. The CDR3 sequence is CSASIDKWAWSHEQFF. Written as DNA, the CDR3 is TGCAGTGCCTCGATCGATAAATGGGCGTGGAGTCATGAGCAGTTCTTC.

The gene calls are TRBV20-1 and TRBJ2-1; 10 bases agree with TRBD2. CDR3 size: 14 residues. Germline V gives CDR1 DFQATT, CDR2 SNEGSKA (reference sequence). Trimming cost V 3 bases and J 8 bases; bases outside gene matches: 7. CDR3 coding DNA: TGCAGTGCTAGGACCGGGACTAGCGCGTATGAGCAGTTCTTC. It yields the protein CSARTGTSAYEQFF.

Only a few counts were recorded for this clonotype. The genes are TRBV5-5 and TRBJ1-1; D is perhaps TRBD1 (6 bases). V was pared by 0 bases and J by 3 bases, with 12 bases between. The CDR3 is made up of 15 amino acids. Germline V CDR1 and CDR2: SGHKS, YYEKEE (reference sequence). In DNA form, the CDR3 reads TGTGCCAGCAGCTTGGGGCCAGGGGCTGACACTGAAGCTTTCTTT. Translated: CASSLGPGADTEAFF. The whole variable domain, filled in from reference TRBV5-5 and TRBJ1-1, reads DAGVTQSPTHLIKTRGQQVTLRCSPISGHKSVSWYQQVLGQGPQFIFQYYEKEERGRGNFPDRFSARQFPNYSSELNVNALLLGDSALYLCASSLGPGADTEAFFGQGTRLTVV.

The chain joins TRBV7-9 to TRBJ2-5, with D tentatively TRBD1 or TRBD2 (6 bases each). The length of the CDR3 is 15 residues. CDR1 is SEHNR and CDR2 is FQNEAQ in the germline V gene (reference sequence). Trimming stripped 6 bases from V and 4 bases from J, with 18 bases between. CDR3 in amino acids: CASSLRTVGGETQYF. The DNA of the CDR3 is TGTGCCAGCAGTTTAAGGACAGTGGGGGGAGAGACCCAGTACTTC. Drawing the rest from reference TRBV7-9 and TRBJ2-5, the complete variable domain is DTGVSQNPRHKITKRGQNVTFRCDPISEHNRLYWYRQTLGQGPEFLTYFQNEAQLEKSRLLSDRFSAERPKGSFSTLEIQRTEQGDSAMYLCASSLRTVGGETQYFGPGTRLLVL.

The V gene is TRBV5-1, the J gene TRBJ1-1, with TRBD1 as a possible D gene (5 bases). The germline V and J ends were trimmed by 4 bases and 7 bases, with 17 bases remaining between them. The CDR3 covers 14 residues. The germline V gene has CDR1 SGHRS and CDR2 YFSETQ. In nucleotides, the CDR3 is TGCGCCAGCAGCCCGGACCTGGGGCAGGGTGAAGCTTTCTTT. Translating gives CASSPDLGQGEAFF.

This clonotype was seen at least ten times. CDR3: CAWSLQGGGNQPQHF. The DNA for the CDR3 is TGTGCCTGGAGCCTACAGGGGGGAGGCAATCAGCCCCAGCATTTT. This chain uses TRBV30 with TRBJ1-5; 8 bases are shared with TRBD1. Germline values: CDR1 GTSNPN, CDR2 SVGIG (reference sequence). CDR3 length: 15 amino acids. Trimming cost V 3 bases and J 2 bases; bases outside gene matches: 6.

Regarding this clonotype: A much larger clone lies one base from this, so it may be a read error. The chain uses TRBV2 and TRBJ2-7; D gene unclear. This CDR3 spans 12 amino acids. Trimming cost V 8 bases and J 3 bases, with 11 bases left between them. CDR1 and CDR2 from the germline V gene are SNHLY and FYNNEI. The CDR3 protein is CASSHGFYEQYF. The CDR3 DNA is TGTGCCAGCTCACATGGCTTCTACGAGCAGTACTTC.

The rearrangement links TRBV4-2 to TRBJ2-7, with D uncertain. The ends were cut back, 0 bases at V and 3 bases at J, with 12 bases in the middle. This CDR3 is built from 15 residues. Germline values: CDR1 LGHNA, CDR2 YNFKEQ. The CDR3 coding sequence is TGTGCCAGCAGCCAAGAGTTAAGCCTAATCTACGAGCAGTACTTC. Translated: CASSQELSLIYEQYF.

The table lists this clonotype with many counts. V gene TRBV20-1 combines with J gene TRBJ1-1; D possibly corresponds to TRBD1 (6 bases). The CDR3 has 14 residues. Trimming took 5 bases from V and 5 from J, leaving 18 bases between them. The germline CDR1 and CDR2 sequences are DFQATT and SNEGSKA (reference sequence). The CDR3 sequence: CSARGAEVGTEAFF. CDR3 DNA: TGCAGTGCTCGGGGGGCCGAGGTGGGGACTGAAGCTTTCTTT.

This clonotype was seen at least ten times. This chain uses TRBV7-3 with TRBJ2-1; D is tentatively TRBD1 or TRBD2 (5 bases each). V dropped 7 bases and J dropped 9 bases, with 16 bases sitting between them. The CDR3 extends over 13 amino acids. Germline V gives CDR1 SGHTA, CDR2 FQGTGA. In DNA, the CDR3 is TGTGCCAGCAAAGGGGCAGAGGGAACTGAGCAGTTCTTC. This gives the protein CASKGAEGTEQFF. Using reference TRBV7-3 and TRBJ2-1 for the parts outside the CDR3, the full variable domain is GAGVSQTPSNKVTEKGKYVELRCDPISGHTALYWYRQSLGQGPEFLIYFQGTGAADDSGLPNDRFFAVRPEGSVSTLKIQRTERGDSAVYLCASKGAEGTEQFFGPGTRLTVL.

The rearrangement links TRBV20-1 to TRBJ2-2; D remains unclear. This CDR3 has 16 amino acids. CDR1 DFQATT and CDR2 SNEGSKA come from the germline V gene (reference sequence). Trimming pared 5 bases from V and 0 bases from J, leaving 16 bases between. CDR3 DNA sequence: TGCAGTGCTCAACTTGGTACGGTTTCGAACACCGGGGAGCTGTTTTTT. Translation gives CSAQLGTVSNTGELFF.

CDR3: CASSHQPGGIEQFF. The CDR3 coding sequence is TGCGCCAGCAGCCATCAACCGGGAGGGATTGAGCAGTTCTTC. The chain recombines TRBV4-1 with TRBJ2-1; 8 bases line up with TRBD2. The V gene end was trimmed by 3 bases and the J gene end by 9 bases; junction bases not matched to a gene: 7. The CDR3 has 14 residues. Germline V gene lookup returns CDR1 MGHRA and CDR2 YSYEKL.

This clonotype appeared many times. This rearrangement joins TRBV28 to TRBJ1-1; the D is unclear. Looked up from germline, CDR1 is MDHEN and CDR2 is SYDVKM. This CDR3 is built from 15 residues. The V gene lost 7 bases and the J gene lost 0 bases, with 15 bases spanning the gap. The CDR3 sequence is CASISAAIMNTEAFF. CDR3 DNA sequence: TGTGCCAGCATTTCGGCAGCGATTATGAACACTGAAGCTTTCTTT.

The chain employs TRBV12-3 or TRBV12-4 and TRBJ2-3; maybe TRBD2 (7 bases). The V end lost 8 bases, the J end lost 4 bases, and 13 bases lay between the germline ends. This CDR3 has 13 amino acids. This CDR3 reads CASQLGGADTQYF. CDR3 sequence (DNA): TGTGCCAGCCAATTAGGGGGGGCAGATACGCAGTATTTT.

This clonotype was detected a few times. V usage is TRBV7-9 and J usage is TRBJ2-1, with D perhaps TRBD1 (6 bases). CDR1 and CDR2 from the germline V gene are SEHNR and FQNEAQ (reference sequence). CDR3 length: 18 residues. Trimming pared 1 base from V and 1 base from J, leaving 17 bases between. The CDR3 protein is CASSLVGLGAQSYNEQFF. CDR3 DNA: TGTGCCAGCAGCTTAGTAGGTTTGGGGGCCCAATCCTACAATGAGCAGTTCTTC.

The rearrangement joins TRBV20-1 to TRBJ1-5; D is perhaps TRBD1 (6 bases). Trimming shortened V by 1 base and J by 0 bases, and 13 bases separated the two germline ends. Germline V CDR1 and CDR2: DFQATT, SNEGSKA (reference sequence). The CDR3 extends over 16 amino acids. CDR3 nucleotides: TGCAGTGCTAGAGCAAGACAGGCCTATAGCAATCAGCCCCAGCATTTT. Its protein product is CSARARQAYSNQPQHF.

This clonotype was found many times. CDR3: CASSSFGAGRTTEAFF. The CDR3 coding sequence is TGTGCCAGCAGCTCTTTTGGGGCGGGGCGGACCACTGAAGCTTTCTTT. This sequence joins TRBV11-1 and TRBJ1-1; D is perhaps TRBD1 (5 bases). Trimming removed 4 bases at V and 4 bases at J, with 19 bases between. In germline, CDR1 is SGHAT, CDR2 FQDESV (reference sequence). The CDR3 runs to 16 residues. The complete variable domain, with remaining parts taken from reference TRBV11-1 and TRBJ1-1, reads EAEVAQSPRYKITEKSQAVAFWCDPISGHATLYWYRQILGQGPELLVQFQDESVVDDSQLPKDRFSAERLKGVDSTLKIQPAELGDSAMYLCASSSFGAGRTTEAFFGQGTRLTVV.

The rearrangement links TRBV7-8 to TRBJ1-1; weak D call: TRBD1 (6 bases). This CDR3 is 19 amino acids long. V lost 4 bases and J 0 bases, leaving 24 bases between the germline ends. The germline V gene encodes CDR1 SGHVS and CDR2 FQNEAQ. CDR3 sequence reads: CASSSEPPGSRGMNTEAFF. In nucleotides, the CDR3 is TGTGCCAGCAGCTCCGAACCCCCAGGAAGCAGGGGAATGAACACTGAAGCTTTCTTT. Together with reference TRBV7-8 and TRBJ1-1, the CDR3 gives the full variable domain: GAGVSQSPRYKVAKRGQDVALRCDPISGHVSLFWYQQALGQGPEFLTYFQNEAQLDKSGLPSDRFFAERPEGSVSTLKIQRTQQEDSAVYLCASSSEPPGSRGMNTEAFFGQGTRLTVV.

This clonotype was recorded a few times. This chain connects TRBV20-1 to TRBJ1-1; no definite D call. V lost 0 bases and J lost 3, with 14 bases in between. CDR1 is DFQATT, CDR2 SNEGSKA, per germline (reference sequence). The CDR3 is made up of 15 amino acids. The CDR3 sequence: CSARDYWGEDTEAFF. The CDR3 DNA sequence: TGCAGTGCTAGAGATTACTGGGGTGAAGACACTGAAGCTTTCTTT.

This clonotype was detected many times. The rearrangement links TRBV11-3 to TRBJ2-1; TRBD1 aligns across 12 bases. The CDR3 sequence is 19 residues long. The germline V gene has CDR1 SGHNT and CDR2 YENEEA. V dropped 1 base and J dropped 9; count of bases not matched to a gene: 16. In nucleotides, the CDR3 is TGTGCCAGCAGCTTAGGGGGAGCGAGCCGGGACAGGGGGCTGGGTGAGCAGTTCTTC. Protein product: CASSLGGASRDRGLGEQFF.

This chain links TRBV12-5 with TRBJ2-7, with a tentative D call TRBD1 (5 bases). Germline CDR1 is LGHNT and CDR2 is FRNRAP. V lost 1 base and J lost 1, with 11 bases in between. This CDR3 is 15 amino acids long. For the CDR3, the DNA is TGTGCTAGTGGTTTGGCCGGCAGGGTTTCCTACGAGCAGTACTTC. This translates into CASGLAGRVSYEQYF.